The source of this T cell receptor beta chain is a study of beta chain features in type 1 diabetes. Study-wide results and limits: Researchers report that Type 1 diabetes patients had moderately but significantly shorter TCRB CDR3s across all four CD4+ subsets.

This CDR3 is 13 amino acids long. The V gene's germline CDR1 is SQVTM and CDR2 ANQGSEA. Trimming took 8 bases from V and 5 from J; bases not matched to a gene: 11. Points on this clone: The antigen remains undetermined.

As every portion of the isolated RNA was reverse transcribed, the sequencing read expressed TCRB transcripts. Only in-frame clones appear in the TCRdb table, and some are missing; sequencing was by immunoSEQ multiplex PCR. The sample comprises some 290,000 clones, around an eighth of which are singletons, and 0.017% rests with the top ten. Specimen: naive CD4+ T cells from blood. This chain links TRBV29-1 with TRBJ1-1; 7 bases match TRBD1. The source of this sequence is a man under 40 with type 1 diabetes. The CDR3 bases are TGCAGCTCTCGGAGTCAGGGGGAGACTGAAGCTTTCTTT. This translates into CSSRSQGETEAFF.